One and the same sample provided the 23 T cell receptor beta chains below, sequenced in a study of CD8 T cells in Susac syndrome. RNA totalling roughly 0.45 to 1 ug underwent reverse transcription with random hexamers. Using its own MiXCR run on the immunoSEQ multiplex PCR reads, TCRdb lists one record per CDR3 protein. This sample has more than 200,000 distinct CDR3 sequences, with over 90% found just once. The sequenced sample consisted of CD4+ T cells from PBMCs. Every receptor here comes from a human donor with Susac syndrome.

The J gene is TRBJ1-1, the V gene TRBV4-2; tentatively, D is TRBD1 (5 bases). Germline V gives CDR1 LGHNA, CDR2 YNFKEQ. The CDR3 has 15 residues. V gave up 4 bases and J gave up 4 bases, with 16 bases separating them. CDR3 nucleotides: TGTGCCAGCAGCCCCCAACGGGGCTCGGGCACTGAAGCTTTCTTT. It yields the protein CASSPQRGSGTEAFF.

The chain is built from TRBV28 and TRBJ1-2; 7 nucleotides match TRBD1. This CDR3 has 16 amino acids. CDR1 MDHEN and CDR2 SYDVKM come from the germline V gene. V dropped 2 bases and J dropped 4; count of bases not matched to a gene: 10. In nucleotides, the CDR3 is TGTGCCAGCAGTTTAGGTGGGACAGACGTACGCTATGGCTACACCTTC. It codes for CASSLGGTDVRYGYTF.

The chain employs TRBV7-2 and TRBJ2-7; no reliable D call. CDR1 is SGHTA, CDR2 FQGNSA, per germline. Trimming removed 5 bases from V and 5 bases from J, with 7 bases in between. This CDR3 is built from 11 residues. The CDR3 is CASSPNHEQYF. As DNA, the CDR3 is TGTGCCAGCAGCCCGAACCACGAGCAGTACTTC.

The chain couples TRBV20-1 to TRBJ2-1; 10 bases align to TRBD2. Germline V gene lookup returns CDR1 DFQATT and CDR2 SNEGSKA (reference sequence). V shed 6 bases, J shed 6 bases, and the junction held 5 bases outside the gene matches. The CDR3 is made up of 13 amino acids. CDR3 sequence reads: CSASSGGVNEQFF. The CDR3 nucleotides read TGCAGTGCCTCTAGCGGGGGTGTCAATGAGCAGTTCTTC.

This rearrangement joins TRBV7-2 to TRBJ1-1, with 9 nucleotides matching TRBD1. V lost 4 bases and J lost 9; bases outside the gene matches: 12. Germline lookup yields CDR1 SGHTA and CDR2 FQGNSA. This CDR3 has 15 amino acids. CDR3 sequence: CASSSVPGQGTQAFF. In nucleotides, the CDR3 is TGTGCCAGCAGCTCAGTCCCGGGACAGGGAACACAAGCTTTCTTT.

The V gene is TRBV18, the J gene TRBJ2-5; D not certain. The length of the CDR3 is 14 residues. Germline lookup yields CDR1 KGHSH and CDR2 LQKENI. Trimming removed 1 base at V and 5 bases at J, with 11 bases between. CDR3 coding DNA: TGTGCCAGCTCACCACGGGGTATAGGGGAGACCCAGTACTTC. Its protein is CASSPRGIGETQYF.

The chain joins TRBV11-1 to TRBJ2-5, with D uncertain. Trimming cost V 5 bases and J 0 bases, with 4 bases left between them. The CDR3 consists of 12 residues. CDR1 is SGHAT and CDR2 is FQDESV in the germline V gene (reference sequence). CDR3 DNA sequence: TGTGCCAGCAGCGTAAACCAAGAGACCCAGTACTTC. Translated: CASSVNQETQYF.

The gene calls are TRBV30 and TRBJ2-3; D is possibly TRBD2 (5 bases). V lost 5 bases and J 7 bases, leaving 10 bases between the germline ends. The germline gives CDR1 GTSNPN, CDR2 SVGIG (reference sequence). The CDR3 totals 11 residues. The CDR3 protein is CAWLTGYTQYF. The DNA of the CDR3 is TGTGCCTGGCTTACGGGATATACGCAGTATTTT.

This clonotype has just one count. The rearrangement uses TRBV6-6 and TRBJ1-2, with D perhaps TRBD1 (6 bases). Germline V CDR1 and CDR2: MNHNY, SVGAGI (reference sequence). CDR3 length equals 13 residues. The V gene lost 7 bases and the J gene lost 4 bases, with 13 bases spanning the gap. The CDR3 protein is CASTLDRFYGYTF. Here the CDR3 DNA reads TGTGCCAGCACCCTGGACAGATTCTATGGCTACACCTTC.

The chain is built from TRBV12-3 or TRBV12-4 and TRBJ2-1, with a weak D call TRBD1 (6 bases). Trimming cost V 3 bases and J 8 bases, with 11 bases left between them. This CDR3 contains 13 residues. The CDR3 sequence: CASSFQGRDEQFF. The CDR3 nucleotides read TGTGCCAGCAGTTTTCAGGGGCGCGATGAGCAGTTCTTC.

This chain links TRBV20-1 with TRBJ1-6; D is possibly TRBD1 (5 bases). This CDR3 region has 11 residues. V was shortened by 5 bases and J by 11 bases, with 10 bases between the two germline ends. Looked up from germline, CDR1 is DFQATT and CDR2 is SNEGSKA (reference sequence). The DNA of the CDR3 is TGCAGTGCTCTAGGGGATCCACCCCTCCACTTT. Its translation: CSALGDPPLHF.

The chain is built from TRBV7-9 and TRBJ2-3; D possibly corresponds to TRBD2 (5 bases). This CDR3 is built from 14 residues. Trimming pared 3 bases from V and 6 bases from J, leaving 13 bases between. CDR1 is SEHNR and CDR2 is FQNEAQ in the germline V gene (reference sequence). CDR3 in amino acids: CASSLTTWRDTQYF. CDR3 bases: TGTGCCAGCAGCTTGACTACTTGGAGGGATACGCAGTATTTT.

The chain couples TRBV27 to TRBJ1-5, with 10 positions matching TRBD1. This CDR3 is built from 19 residues. Germline assignment: CDR1 MNHEY and CDR2 SMNVEV (reference sequence). The ends lost 0 bases at V and 7 bases at J; junction bases unmatched: 15. In DNA, the CDR3 is TGTGCCAGCAGTTTATCGGGACAGGGGTATGAGCCGGGTAGGCAGCCCCAGCATTTT. Protein: CASSLSGQGYEPGRQPQHF.

The chain recombines TRBV13 with TRBJ1-3; D is unclear. Germline V lookup: CDR1 PRHDT, CDR2 FYEKMQ (reference sequence). Trimming shortened V by 3 bases and J by 1 base, and 10 bases separated the two germline ends. This CDR3 comprises 15 residues. CDR3 protein: CASSFNGESGNTIYF. The CDR3 nucleotides are TGTGCCAGCAGCTTTAACGGGGAATCTGGAAACACCATATATTTT.

The chain recombines TRBV6-2 or TRBV6-3 with TRBJ2-5; 8 nucleotides align to TRBD2. V shed 4 bases and J 3 bases; nucleotides not matched to a gene: 4. This CDR3 contains 14 residues. Germline V CDR1 and CDR2: MNHEY, SVGEGT. The DNA of the CDR3 is TGTGCCAGCAGTTTCAATAGCGGGGAAGAGACCCAGTACTTC. Protein product: CASSFNSGEETQYF.

The rearrangement links TRBV9 to TRBJ2-1; D perhaps matches TRBD1 (6 bases). The CDR3 covers 15 residues. V shed 4 bases and J shed 3 bases, with 14 bases lying between them. Germline-derived CDR1 and CDR2 are SGDLS and YYNGEE. The CDR3 here is CASSNPGQFYNEQFF. The CDR3 DNA sequence: TGTGCCAGCAGCAACCCGGGACAATTCTACAATGAGCAGTTCTTC.

This chain joins TRBV20-1 and TRBJ1-1, with 8 bases aligning to TRBD1. This CDR3 has 16 amino acids. Germline V gives CDR1 DFQATT, CDR2 SNEGSKA (reference sequence). The trim removed 1 base at V and 0 bases at J, leaving 7 bases unmatched. The CDR3 loop is CSARVGRTGMNTEAFF. Here the CDR3 DNA reads TGCAGTGCTAGAGTTGGGCGGACAGGGATGAACACTGAAGCTTTCTTT.

The rearrangement uses TRBV6-4 and TRBJ2-2; 8 bases match TRBD1. The CDR3 extends over 15 amino acids. V was pared by 3 bases and J by 4 bases, with 4 bases of the junction left unmatched. The V gene's germline CDR1 is MRHNA and CDR2 SNTAGT. In DNA form, the CDR3 reads TGTGCCAGCAGTGAACAGGGGGGCGTCACCGGGGAGCTGTTTTTT. Its protein product is CASSEQGGVTGELFF.

The rearrangement uses TRBV20-1 and TRBJ2-1; 9 bases fit TRBD2. The length of the CDR3 is 16 residues. V was pared by 5 bases and J by 3 bases, with 11 bases of the junction left unmatched. Per the germline V gene, CDR1 is DFQATT and CDR2 is SNEGSKA (reference sequence). This CDR3 reads CSAGYGGLADYNEQFF. DNA of the CDR3: TGCAGTGCTGGATACGGGGGACTAGCCGACTACAATGAGCAGTTCTTC.

Here the CDR3 DNA reads TGTGCCAGCAGCCGTAGCGGGGGGCTGGATACGCAGTATTTT. It yields the protein CASSRSGGLDTQYF. The rearrangement joins TRBV5-6 to TRBJ2-3; 10 positions agree with TRBD2. The CDR3 covers 14 residues. V dropped 4 bases and J dropped 6; count of bases not matched to a gene: 5. In germline, CDR1 is SGHDT, CDR2 YYEEEE.

This chain joins TRBV20-1 and TRBJ1-1; D gene ambiguous. CDR1 and CDR2 from the germline V gene are DFQATT and SNEGSKA (reference sequence). The CDR3 sequence is 12 residues long. The germline V and J ends were trimmed by 3 bases and 5 bases, with 10 bases remaining between them. CDR3 in amino acids: CSASVGNTEAFF. The DNA for the CDR3 is TGCAGTGCTAGCGTGGGGAATACTGAAGCTTTCTTT.

This chain connects TRBV19 to TRBJ1-4; unclear D gene. Deletions cut 5 bases from V and 0 bases from J, with 10 bases between. CDR1 and CDR2 from the germline V gene are LNHDA and SQIVND (reference sequence). The CDR3 sequence is 15 residues long. In nucleotides, the CDR3 is TGTGCCAGTAGTCCCCTTGACTCAACTAATGAAAAACTGTTTTTT. Its protein product is CASSPLDSTNEKLFF.

The chain combines TRBV3-1 with TRBJ2-7; a possible D gene is TRBD2 (6 bases). Trimming stripped 0 bases from V and 2 bases from J, with 14 bases between. This CDR3 has 16 amino acids. CDR1 LGHDT and CDR2 YNNKEL come from the germline V gene (reference sequence). In DNA, the CDR3 is TGTGCCAGCAGCCAAGATCAGGCCGGGAGAGCCTACGAGCAGTACTTC. Translating it yields CASSQDQAGRAYEQYF.